The clone carrying this TCR beta chain appeared many times. Antigen unknown. At one of its ends the junction is not consistent with the germline gene, which may arise from a read error. The entry originates in a study of spatial heterogeneity in lung cancer. Findings and limits, study-wide: Tumors with more nonsynonymous mutations had more expanded intratumoral alpha and beta TCRs.

Time point defined: sample taken at primary tumor resection. MiXCR was run by TCRdb on the 5' RACE reads, yielding one entry per CDR3 protein. Among about 18,000 distinct CDR3 sequences listed, roughly 7.3% were seen once. The germline gives CDR1 MNHNY, CDR2 SVGAGI (reference sequence). This CDR3 is 13 amino acids long. The origin of this receptor is a female donor with early-stage non-small cell lung cancer. The starting material was lung tumor tissue, obtained at surgery. The chain has TRBV6-6 and TRBJ2-2; D not certain. The CDR3, as DNA: TGTGCCAGCAGTAACTCGAACACCGGGGAGCTGTTTTTT. Protein sequence: CASSNSNTGELFF.